Below are 31 T cell receptor beta chains sequenced from a single sample in a study of blood T cells in healthy people across ages. The second PCR ran about 6 to 12 cycles with a sample-barcoded 5' primer and J-beta primers. TCRdb passed the 5' RACE reads through MiXCR, listing each CDR3 protein once. The sample consists of more than 900,000 distinct CDR3 sequences, around 25% of them appearing once. The same sample was also studied in work on T cells of mothers and their children.

Sequences were obtained from blood. Source of these receptors: a girl aged 2 to 9 in good health.

This clonotype has only a few counts. The genes are TRBV7-9 and TRBJ1-4; a weak D match, TRBD1 (5 bases). The V end was cut by 2 bases, the J end by 3 bases, with 13 bases between. Germline V lookup: CDR1 SEHNR, CDR2 FQNEAQ (reference sequence). The CDR3 consists of 16 residues. The CDR3: CASSLSGGAANEKLFF. The DNA of the CDR3 is TGTGCCAGCAGCTTAAGCGGGGGTGCGGCTAATGAAAAACTGTTTTTT.

This clonotype has just a few counts. The V and J genes are TRBV12-3 or TRBV12-4 and TRBJ2-7; D gene ambiguous. The V gene lost 5 bases and the J gene lost 5 bases, with 13 bases spanning the gap. The CDR3 is made up of 13 amino acids. CDR3 sequence: CASSPVGRDEQYF. The DNA of the CDR3 is TGTGCCAGCAGTCCGGTTGGAAGAGACGAGCAGTACTTC.

The chain employs TRBV12-3 or TRBV12-4 and TRBJ2-7; 7 nucleotides agree with TRBD1. This CDR3 spans 13 amino acids. V was clipped by 5 bases and J by 6 bases; unmatched bases: 7. The CDR3 protein is CASSPQTGSEQYF. The CDR3 DNA follows: TGTGCCAGCAGTCCCCAGACAGGGTCCGAGCAGTACTTC.

In this sample, this clonotype turned up a few times. V gene TRBV6-1 combines with J gene TRBJ2-2; no clear D. CDR1 MNHNS and CDR2 SASEGT come from the germline V gene. The CDR3 extends over 14 amino acids. Trimming removed 1 base from V and 3 bases from J, with 6 bases in between. The CDR3 reads CASSEVGYTGELFF. Here the CDR3 DNA reads TGTGCCAGCAGTGAAGTCGGTTACACCGGGGAGCTGTTTTTT.

This clonotype was counted between two and nine times. The J gene is TRBJ2-5, the V gene TRBV7-9, with 11 bases that match TRBD2. The CDR3 covers 18 residues. V trimming: 4 bases; J trimming: 4 bases; junction bases outside the gene matches: 14. The germline V gene has CDR1 SEHNR and CDR2 FQNEAQ (reference sequence). As DNA, the CDR3 is TGTGCCAGCAGCTCGACTAGCGGGGCAGGATATGAAGGAGAGACCCAGTACTTC. Protein sequence: CASSSTSGAGYEGETQYF.

This clonotype was counted a few times. The chain uses TRBV12-5 and TRBJ1-1; D may be TRBD1 (6 bases). The CDR3 is made up of 18 amino acids. V was cut by 7 bases and J by 2 bases, with 26 bases left in between. Germline V lookup: CDR1 LGHNT, CDR2 FRNRAP. DNA of the CDR3: TGTGCTAGTGTCAGACTACAGGGCCCTGTTGGGGTTAACACTGAAGCTTTCTTT. Protein: CASVRLQGPVGVNTEAFF. The whole variable domain, filled in from reference TRBV12-5 and TRBJ1-1, reads DARVTQTPRHKVTEMGQEVTMRCQPILGHNTVFWYRQTMMQGLELLAYFRNRAPLDDSGMPKDRFSAEMPDATLATLKIQPSEPRDSAVYFCASVRLQGPVGVNTEAFFGQGTRLTVV.

The genes are TRBV27 and TRBJ2-7; no firm D call. The V and J ends lost 3 bases and 3 bases respectively, with 12 bases between them. Germline CDR1 and CDR2: MNHEY and SMNVEV (reference sequence). This CDR3 has 14 residues. The DNA for the CDR3 is TGTGCCAGCAGTTTCTGGAGTCACAGCTACGAGCAGTACTTC. Its protein is CASSFWSHSYEQYF.

In its sample, this clonotype was seen a few times. CDR3 DNA sequence: TGTGCCACCCGTGGCAGGGATGGATGGGAGACCCAGTACTTC. Translated, it gives CATRGRDGWETQYF. The rearrangement links TRBV15 to TRBJ2-5; D is possibly TRBD1 (5 bases). Germline CDR1 LNHNV, CDR2 YYDKDF (reference sequence). The CDR3 is made up of 14 amino acids. Trimming pared 8 bases from V and 5 bases from J, leaving 18 bases between.

V gene TRBV9 combines with J gene TRBJ1-1, with no clear D. The CDR3 runs to 14 residues. In germline, CDR1 is SGDLS, CDR2 YYNGEE. V lost 0 bases, J lost 1 base, and 7 bases lay in between. The CDR3 DNA sequence: TGTGCCAGCAGCGTAGGGGCAGGGAACACTGAAGCTTTCTTT. Protein product: CASSVGAGNTEAFF.

The rearrangement links TRBV28 to TRBJ2-5, with TRBD1 matching over 7 bases. The closer fit of TRBJ2-7 to the DNA end suggests the J call may be wrong. The CDR3 length is 16 residues. Germline CDR1 is MDHEN and CDR2 is SYDVKM. The CDR3 protein is CASSFGPDRDSYEQYF. CDR3 DNA sequence: TGTGCCAGCAGTTTTGGGCCCGACAGGGATAGCTACGAGCAGTACTTC.

The gene calls are TRBV6-5 and TRBJ1-2, with a tentative D call TRBD1 (5 bases). The CDR3 has 12 amino acids. Germline V gene sequence: CDR1 MNHEY, CDR2 SVGAGI. Between the trimmed V and J ends, which lost 8 bases and 2 bases, there was a span of 9 bases. CDR3 DNA: TGTGCCAGCCGGGGGGTGAACTATGGCTACACCTTC. It specifies CASRGVNYGYTF.

The chain uses TRBV10-3 and TRBJ2-5, with D hard to call. Germline V gene lookup returns CDR1 ENHRY and CDR2 SYGVKD. The CDR3 loop spans 12 amino acids. The V gene lost 4 bases and the J gene lost 4 bases, with 7 bases spanning the gap. DNA for the CDR3: TGTGCCATCAGTGCCTTCTCAGAGACCCAGTACTTC. Translating it yields CAISAFSETQYF.

The chain is built from TRBV20-1 and TRBJ1-2, with 9 bases lining up with TRBD1. Trimming at V came to 6 bases and at J to 4 bases, leaving 12 bases not matched to a gene. This CDR3 spans 15 amino acids. CDR1 and CDR2 from the germline V gene are DFQATT and SNEGSKA (reference sequence). CDR3 amino acids: CSAKSRDRDPYGYTF. CDR3 nucleotides: TGCAGTGCCAAAAGCCGGGACAGGGATCCCTATGGCTACACCTTC.

V usage is TRBV6-5 and J usage is TRBJ1-4; maybe TRBD1 (6 bases). Germline V gene sequence: CDR1 MNHEY, CDR2 SVGAGI. V lost 6 bases and J 7 bases, leaving 15 bases between the germline ends. This CDR3 is 14 amino acids long. The CDR3 reads CASSSSAGVEKLFF. Written as DNA, the CDR3 is TGTGCCAGCAGCTCTTCGGCAGGGGTTGAAAAACTGTTTTTT.

V is TRBV29-1 and J is TRBJ2-1; TRBD2 aligns across 14 bases. With 2 bases clipped from V and 10 bases from J, the junction kept 10 bases outside the gene matches. Germline CDR1 SQVTM, CDR2 ANQGSEA. There are 16 residues in the CDR3. CDR3 loop: CSVENSGTSGSKEQFF. The CDR3 DNA is TGCAGCGTTGAAAATTCGGGGACTAGCGGGAGTAAAGAGCAGTTCTTC.

The genes are TRBV13 and TRBJ2-4, with 11 bases fitting TRBD2. Unmatched junction bases numbered 4, after V lost 5 bases and J lost 1 base. The germline CDR1 and CDR2 sequences are PRHDT and FYEKMQ (reference sequence). The CDR3 spans 16 residues. The CDR3 DNA reads TGTGCCAGCAGCAACCTAGCGGGAGGTGCCAAAAACATTCAGTACTTC. As protein: CASSNLAGGAKNIQYF.

The chain combines TRBV9 with TRBJ2-1; 7 positions agree with TRBD1. V lost 0 bases, J lost 0 bases, and 6 bases stayed unmatched. Germline assignment: CDR1 SGDLS and CDR2 YYNGEE. The CDR3 covers 17 residues. The CDR3 DNA reads TGTGCCAGCAGCGTAGGAAGGGGGCGGTTCTCCTACAATGAGCAGTTCTTC. Protein: CASSVGRGRFSYNEQFF.

This clonotype was picked up a small number of times. The chain uses TRBV6-9 and TRBJ2-7; D not resolved. Deletions cut 2 bases from V and 6 bases from J, with 5 bases between. The CDR3 length is 11 residues. Germline V CDR1 and CDR2: MNHGY, SVAAGI. The CDR3 bases are TGTGCCAGCAGTTATCCCCCCGAGCAGTACTTC. Residues: CASSYPPEQYF.

The V call is TRBV4-1, the J call TRBJ1-5, with D unresolved. The germline V gene encodes CDR1 MGHRA and CDR2 YSYEKL. V was clipped by 3 bases and J by 0 bases, with 9 bases between them. This CDR3 comprises 15 residues. CDR3 in DNA: TGCGCCAGCAGCCACGGTGGGTATAGCAATCAGCCCCAGCATTTT. This codes for CASSHGGYSNQPQHF.

This rearrangement joins TRBV2 to TRBJ2-1; D gene ambiguous. TRBJ2-7 explains the end of the DNA better; the J call may be wrong. Per germline, CDR1 SNHLY and CDR2 FYNNEI. The CDR3 runs 13 residues. This chain's CDR3 is CASSGRSGNEQYF. CDR3 DNA sequence: TGTGCCAGCAGTGGACGATCAGGTAACGAGCAGTACTTC.

The chain couples TRBV5-1 to TRBJ2-3; D call uncertain. Between the trimmed V and J ends, which lost 0 bases and 4 bases, there was a span of 12 bases. This CDR3 has 15 residues. Germline CDR1 SGHRS, CDR2 YFSETQ. Here the CDR3 DNA reads TGCGCCAGCAGCTTGGTAGGGAATGAGCCAGATACGCAGTATTTT. It is translated as CASSLVGNEPDTQYF.

The table lists this clonotype with a few counts. Written as DNA, the CDR3 is TGCAGTGCTAGAGATCTCAGGGGCGATAATTCACCCCTCCACTTT. As protein: CSARDLRGDNSPLHF. The rearrangement joins TRBV20-1 to TRBJ1-6, with D perhaps TRBD1 (6 bases). Germline assignment: CDR1 DFQATT and CDR2 SNEGSKA (reference sequence). V was shortened by 0 bases and J by 5 bases, with 11 bases between the two germline ends. This CDR3 spans 15 amino acids.

The table lists this clonotype with many counts. The chain links TRBV5-1 to TRBJ1-4; D gene unclear. The CDR3 is 13 amino acids. CDR1 is SGHRS, CDR2 YFSETQ, per germline. V shed 8 bases and J shed 0 bases, with 8 bases lying between them. The CDR3 loop is CASRTATNEKLFF. The CDR3 DNA follows: TGCGCCAGTCGGACTGCAACTAATGAAAAACTGTTTTTT.

In nucleotides, the CDR3 is TGCGCCAGCAGCTTGGCCATCCACGGGGAGCAGTACTTC. Residues: CASSLAIHGEQYF. The chain is built from TRBV5-1 and TRBJ2-7; no definite D call. V was pared by 0 bases and J by 7 bases, with 11 bases between. The CDR3 has 13 amino acids. Germline CDR1 is SGHRS and CDR2 is YFSETQ.

The chain recombines TRBV7-2 with TRBJ2-3, with TRBD1 matching over 12 bases. The CDR3 sequence is 17 residues long. After removal of 6 bases from V and 5 bases from J, the junction contained 12 bases not matched to a gene. Germline CDR1 is SGHTA and CDR2 is FQGNSA. The CDR3 DNA follows: TGTGCCAGCAGACGCCTTCCGGGACAGGGGGCGGAAGATACGCAGTATTTT. It translates to CASRRLPGQGAEDTQYF. Using reference TRBV7-2 and TRBJ2-3 for the parts outside the CDR3, the full variable domain is GAGVSQSPSNKVTEKGKDVELRCDPISGHTALYWYRQSLGQGLEFLIYFQGNSAPDKSGLPSDRFSAERTGGSVSTLTIQRTQQEDSAVYLCASRRLPGQGAEDTQYFGPGTRLTVL.

This clonotype turned up a few times. The chain joins TRBV27 to TRBJ2-5, with TRBD2 as a possible D gene (6 bases). The better agreement between TRBJ2-1 and the DNA end casts doubt on the J call. CDR1 MNHEY and CDR2 SMNVEV come from the germline V gene (reference sequence). The CDR3 contains 12 residues. This CDR3 is CASIGGSHEQFF. CDR3 coding DNA: TGTGCCAGCATTGGGGGGAGCCATGAGCAGTTCTTC.

In this sample, this clonotype turned up a few times. The CDR3 bases are TGTGCCAGCAGCTTACGCGGAAATATGGAGACCCAGTACTTC. It yields the protein CASSLRGNMETQYF. The chain carries TRBV7-2 and TRBJ2-1; D gene unclear. The DNA matches TRBJ2-5 better at its end, which makes the J call doubtful. The CDR3 runs 14 residues. CDR1 is SGHTA and CDR2 is FQGNSA in the germline V gene.

V usage is TRBV28 and J usage is TRBJ2-7, with a possible D match to TRBD1 (6 bases). V dropped 5 bases and J dropped 0 bases, with 11 bases sitting between them. Germline CDR1 and CDR2: MDHEN and SYDVKM. The CDR3 is 14 amino acids. The CDR3 sequence: CASSIQGDSYEQYF. The CDR3 nucleotides read TGTGCCAGCAGTATACAGGGAGACTCCTACGAGCAGTACTTC.

The chain is built from TRBV7-8 and TRBJ2-7; D remains unclear. The CDR3 length is 14 residues. V was shortened by 2 bases and J by 3 bases, with 11 bases between the two germline ends. CDR1 and CDR2 from the germline V gene are SGHVS and FQNEAQ. For the CDR3, the DNA is TGTGCCAGCAGCTTAATGGGGTCGGGCTACGAGCAGTACTTC. Translating it yields CASSLMGSGYEQYF.

The chain joins TRBV4-2 to TRBJ2-7, with D tentatively TRBD2 (5 bases). Germline V gene sequence: CDR1 LGHNA, CDR2 YNFKEQ. This CDR3 is built from 15 residues. Trimming shortened V by 1 base and J by 7 bases, and 17 bases separated the two germline ends. CDR3 in amino acids: CASSQGALPREEQYF. CDR3 coding DNA: TGTGCCAGCAGCCAAGGGGCCCTTCCTCGGGAAGAGCAGTACTTC.

The chain uses TRBV7-8 and TRBJ2-2; TRBD1 matches at 9 bases. The germline gives CDR1 SGHVS, CDR2 FQNEAQ. The CDR3 consists of 17 residues. The ends lost 2 bases at V and 2 bases at J; junction bases unmatched: 6. CDR3 sequence reads: CASSLPDRGINTGELFF. CDR3 bases: TGTGCCAGCAGCTTACCTGACAGGGGGATTAACACCGGGGAGCTGTTTTTT.